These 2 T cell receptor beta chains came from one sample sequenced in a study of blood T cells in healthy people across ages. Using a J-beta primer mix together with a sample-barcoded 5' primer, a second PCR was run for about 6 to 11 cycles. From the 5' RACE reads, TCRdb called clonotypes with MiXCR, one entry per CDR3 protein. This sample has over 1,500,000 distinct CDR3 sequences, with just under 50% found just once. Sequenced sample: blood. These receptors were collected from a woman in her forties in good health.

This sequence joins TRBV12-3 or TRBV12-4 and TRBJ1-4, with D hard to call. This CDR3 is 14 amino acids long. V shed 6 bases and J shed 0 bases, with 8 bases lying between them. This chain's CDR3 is CASRRPATNEKLFF. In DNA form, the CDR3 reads TGTGCCAGCAGGCGGCCCGCAACTAATGAAAAACTGTTTTTT.

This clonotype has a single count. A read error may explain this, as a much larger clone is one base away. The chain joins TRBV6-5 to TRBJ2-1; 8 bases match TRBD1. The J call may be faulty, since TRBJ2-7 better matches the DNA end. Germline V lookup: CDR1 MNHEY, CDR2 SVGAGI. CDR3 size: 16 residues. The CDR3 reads CVSSTRRQGRYNEQYF. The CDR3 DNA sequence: TGTGTCAGCAGTACCCGACGACAGGGGAGGTACAATGAGCAGTACTTC.